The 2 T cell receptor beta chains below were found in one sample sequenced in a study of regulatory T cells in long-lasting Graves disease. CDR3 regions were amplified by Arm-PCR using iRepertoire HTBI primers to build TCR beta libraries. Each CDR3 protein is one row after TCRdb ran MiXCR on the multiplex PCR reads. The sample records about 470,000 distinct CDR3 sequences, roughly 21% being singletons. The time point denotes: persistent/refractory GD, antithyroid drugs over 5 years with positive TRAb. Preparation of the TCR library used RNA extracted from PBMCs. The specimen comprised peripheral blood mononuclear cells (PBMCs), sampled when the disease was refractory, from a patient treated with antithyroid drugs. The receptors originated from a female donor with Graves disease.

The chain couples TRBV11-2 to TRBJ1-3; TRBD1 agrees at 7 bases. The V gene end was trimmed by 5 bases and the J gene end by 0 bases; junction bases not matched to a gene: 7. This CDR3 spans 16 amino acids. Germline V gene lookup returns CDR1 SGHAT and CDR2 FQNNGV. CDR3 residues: CASSRQGRDSGNTIYF. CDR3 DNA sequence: TGTGCCAGCAGCAGACAGGGTCGTGACTCTGGAAACACCATATATTTT.

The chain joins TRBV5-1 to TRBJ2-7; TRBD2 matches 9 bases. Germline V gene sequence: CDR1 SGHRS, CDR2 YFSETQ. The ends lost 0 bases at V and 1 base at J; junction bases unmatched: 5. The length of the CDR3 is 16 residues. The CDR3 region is CASSLAVSGGSYEQYF. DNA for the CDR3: TGCGCCAGCAGCTTGGCCGTAAGCGGGGGGTCCTACGAGCAGTACTTC.